The 31 T cell receptor beta chains below come from one sample, sequenced in a study of cytomegalovirus exposure and HLA in healthy donors. It was with 60 Vbeta and 13 Jbeta primers that the PCR ran. Profiled with immunoSEQ multiplex PCR; TCRdb holds only in-frame clones, not every one. The sample holds about 120,000 clones, about 76% seen once. Input material: PBMCs. These receptors all stem from a woman in her 40s in good health and CMV-seronegative.

This sequence joins TRBV4-1 and TRBJ2-3; the match to TRBD2 covers 10 bases. The CDR3 has 17 residues. Germline V gene sequence: CDR1 MGHRA, CDR2 YSYEKL. The V and J ends lost 1 base and 4 bases, in that order; junction bases with no gene match: 8. As DNA, the CDR3 is TGCGCCAGCAGCCAAGCCTCAGCGGGAGGGCTGGCAGATACGCAGTATTTT. It yields the protein CASSQASAGGLADTQYF.

The rearrangement joins TRBV5-1 to TRBJ1-2; 9 positions match TRBD1. CDR3 length: 14 residues. V was pared by 4 bases and J by 7 bases, with 8 bases of the junction left unmatched. CDR1 is SGHRS, CDR2 YFSETQ, per germline. The CDR3 loop reads CASSRGTGIPGYTF. As DNA, the CDR3 is TGCGCCAGCAGCCGCGGGACAGGGATCCCTGGCTACACCTTC.

The chain combines TRBV7-3 with TRBJ2-2, with 8 bases lining up with TRBD1. The CDR3 contains 14 residues. Germline V gene data show CDR1 as SGHTA and CDR2 as FQGTGA. The V segment lost 2 bases and the J segment 4 bases; nucleotides outside the gene matches: 0. CDR3 nucleotide sequence: TGTGCCAGCAGCTTAGGACAGGGCACCGGGGAGCTGTTTTTT. Translation gives CASSLGQGTGELFF. Combining the CDR3 with reference TRBV7-3 and TRBJ2-2 gives the whole variable domain GAGVSQTPSNKVTEKGKYVELRCDPISGHTALYWYRQSLGQGPEFLIYFQGTGAADDSGLPNDRFFAVRPEGSVSTLKIQRTERGDSAVYLCASSLGQGTGELFFGEGSRLTVL.

The chain combines TRBV29-1 with TRBJ2-5, with TRBD1 matching over 7 bases. The CDR3 sequence is 14 residues long. The V gene's germline CDR1 is SQVTM and CDR2 ANQGSEA. V was pared by 0 bases and J by 2 bases, with 3 bases of the junction left unmatched. The CDR3 protein is CSVEDQGVQETQYF. For the CDR3, the DNA is TGCAGCGTTGAAGACCAGGGGGTACAAGAGACCCAGTACTTC.

The rearrangement uses TRBV11-2 and TRBJ1-4, with D uncertain. Germline loops: CDR1 SGHAT, CDR2 FQNNGV. Trimming removed 3 bases from V and 1 base from J, with 3 bases in between. The CDR3 is 13 amino acids. The CDR3 region is CASSFRTNEKLFF. CDR3 DNA sequence: TGTGCCAGCAGCTTCAGAACTAATGAAAAACTGTTTTTT.

The genes are TRBV18 and TRBJ2-3; TRBD2 matches 13 bases. The junction had 6 bases not matched to a gene; V was cut back by 0 bases and J by 9 bases. Germline CDR1 and CDR2: KGHSH and LQKENI. CDR3 length: 16 amino acids. The CDR3, as DNA: TGTGCCAGCTCACCACCGACTAGCGGGAGGTTAGGCACGCAGTATTTT. This sequence encodes CASSPPTSGRLGTQYF.

This clone was detected only a few times. The chain is built from TRBV27 and TRBJ1-4; 7 bases fit TRBD1. CDR3 length: 14 amino acids. V was clipped by 6 bases and J by 5 bases; unmatched bases: 6. Germline lookup yields CDR1 MNHEY and CDR2 SMNVEV (reference sequence). CDR3 DNA sequence: TGTGCCAGCAGGGGGACAGCTGGGAATGAAAAACTGTTTTTT. This translates into CASRGTAGNEKLFF.

The chain's CDR3 is CASTGQGGNEQFF. The CDR3 DNA is TGTGCCAGCACCGGACAGGGTGGCAATGAGCAGTTCTTC. This chain uses TRBV6-5 with TRBJ2-1, with 8 bases matching TRBD1. Losses at the gene ends were 7 bases for V and 6 bases for J; bases not matched to a gene: 5. The length of the CDR3 is 13 residues. From germline, CDR1 is MNHEY and CDR2 SVGAGI.

This clone has just a few counts. The rearrangement joins TRBV2 to TRBJ2-7; 14 bases line up with TRBD2. V gave up 1 base and J gave up 4 bases; unmatched junction bases: 0. The CDR3 sequence is 15 residues long. The germline V gene has CDR1 SNHLY and CDR2 FYNNEI. The CDR3 nucleotides are TGTGCCAGCAGTGAAGGGACTAGCGGGAGGTACGAGCAGTACTTC. This translates into CASSEGTSGRYEQYF.

The V gene is TRBV7-9, the J gene TRBJ1-2; 10 bases fit TRBD1. V was clipped by 4 bases and J by 6 bases; unmatched bases: 8. The length of the CDR3 is 15 residues. Germline V gene data show CDR1 as SEHNR and CDR2 as FQNEAQ (reference sequence). CDR3 amino acids: CASSSGDRGTNGYTF. The CDR3 nucleotides are TGTGCCAGCAGCTCCGGGGACAGGGGAACGAATGGCTACACCTTC. Together with reference TRBV7-9 and TRBJ1-2, the CDR3 gives the full variable domain: DTGVSQNPRHKITKRGQNVTFRCDPISEHNRLYWYRQTLGQGPEFLTYFQNEAQLEKSRLLSDRFSAERPKGSFSTLEIQRTEQGDSAMYLCASSSGDRGTNGYTFGSGTRLTVV.

This chain joins TRBV6-1 and TRBJ2-5, with 10 bases matching TRBD2. The CDR3 loop spans 19 amino acids. CDR1 is MNHNS and CDR2 is SASEGT in the germline V gene. Germline trimming cut 1 base from V and 7 bases from J; bases unmatched to any gene: 18. CDR3 sequence: CASSEGPSGGAQSKGTQYF. In nucleotides, the CDR3 is TGTGCCAGCAGTGAAGGGCCCAGCGGGGGGGCTCAGAGTAAAGGGACCCAGTACTTC.

The chain has TRBV21-1 and TRBJ2-5; the table's TRBD2 call for D was not verified on the DNA. TRBV21-1 is noted as a pseudogene. This CDR3 is built from 14 residues. CDR3 in DNA: TGTGCCAGCAGCACGCGGGGGGGGGAGGAGACCCAGTACTTC. Its protein is CASSTRGGEETQYF.

This rearrangement joins TRBV6-5 to TRBJ2-3; 10 bases map to TRBD2. V shed 5 bases, J shed 9 bases, and the junction held 5 bases outside the gene matches. The length of the CDR3 is 13 residues. Germline V gene data show CDR1 as MNHEY and CDR2 as SVGAGI. The CDR3: CASSPPSGSTQYF. In DNA form, the CDR3 reads TGTGCCAGCAGTCCGCCTAGCGGGAGCACGCAGTATTTT.

This chain links TRBV6-7 with TRBJ1-5; TRBD1 matches at 7 bases. TRBV6-7 is marked as an open reading frame, function uncertain. After removal of 0 bases from V and 6 bases from J, the junction contained 14 bases not matched to a gene. This CDR3 spans 18 amino acids. The CDR3 DNA follows: TGTGCCAGCAGTTACTCCCAGGGGGGATCAGGGGGTGGTCAGCCCCAGCATTTT. It specifies CASSYSQGGSGGGQPQHF.

The gene calls are TRBV19 and TRBJ2-3, with 8 positions matching TRBD2. The germline V gene encodes CDR1 LNHDA and CDR2 SQIVND (reference sequence). The CDR3 length is 15 residues. Germline trimming cut 6 bases from V and 5 bases from J; bases unmatched to any gene: 10. The CDR3 spells CASREAGAVGDTQYF. CDR3 DNA sequence: TGTGCCAGTAGGGAAGCGGGAGCGGTTGGAGATACGCAGTATTTT.

The V call is TRBV2, the J call TRBJ2-3; 8 bases map to TRBD2. CDR1 SNHLY and CDR2 FYNNEI come from the germline V gene. The ends lost 6 bases at V and 1 base at J; junction bases unmatched: 3. The CDR3 is 14 residues long. The CDR3 loop is CASSRAGGTDTQYF. The CDR3 DNA reads TGTGCCAGCAGCCGAGCGGGAGGCACAGATACGCAGTATTTT.

Only a few counts were recorded for this clone. The chain recombines TRBV28 with TRBJ2-7; tentative D call: TRBD2 (5 bases). The CDR3 loop spans 14 amino acids. Germline CDR1 and CDR2: MDHEN and SYDVKM. V lost 6 bases, J lost 1 base, and 13 bases lay in between. Here the CDR3 reads CASSPMEESYEQYF. In nucleotides, the CDR3 is TGTGCCAGCAGCCCAATGGAGGAGTCCTACGAGCAGTACTTC.

This clone was counted once. As the CDR3 is not closed by the conserved phenylalanine or tryptophan, this likely results from a read error. The CDR3 protein is CASSVPGTIGYTI. CDR3 nucleotides: TGTGCCAGCAGTGTTCCCGGGACAATAGGCTACACCATC. The J gene is TRBJ1-2, the V gene TRBV28, with D maybe TRBD1 (6 bases). The CDR3 consists of 13 residues. Germline V gene lookup returns CDR1 MDHEN and CDR2 SYDVKM. V shed 5 bases and J shed 8 bases, with 15 bases lying between them.

The chain combines TRBV7-2 with TRBJ2-1; TRBD2 matches at 11 bases. J lost 9 bases, V lost 5 bases, and 15 bases had no gene match. This CDR3 region has 17 residues. Germline-derived CDR1 and CDR2 are SGHTA and FQGNSA. The CDR3 DNA reads as TGTGCCAGCAGCCCCCAACCGGCACTAGCGGGAGTCTCTGAGCAGTTCTTC. It specifies CASSPQPALAGVSEQFF.

The chain links TRBV27 to TRBJ1-6; 7 bases are shared with TRBD1. The CDR3 is 15 residues long. Trimming removed 5 bases from V and 5 bases from J; junction bases left unmatched: 6. Germline-derived CDR1 and CDR2 are MNHEY and SMNVEV (reference sequence). CDR3 sequence: CASSDGTANNSPLHF. The CDR3 bases are TGTGCCAGCAGTGACGGGACAGCCAATAATTCACCCCTCCACTTT.

This clone was recorded a few times. The genes are TRBV27 and TRBJ2-1; TRBD2 matches at 9 bases. Losses at the gene ends were 6 bases for V and 8 bases for J; bases not matched to a gene: 8. The CDR3 spans 14 residues. Germline V gene sequence: CDR1 MNHEY, CDR2 SMNVEV (reference sequence). The CDR3: CASRGGGGAYEQFF. DNA of the CDR3: TGTGCCAGCAGAGGGGGCGGGGGGGCCTATGAGCAGTTCTTC.

V is TRBV5-4 and J is TRBJ1-2, with D perhaps matching TRBD1 (5 bases). Trimming stripped 5 bases from V and 4 bases from J, with 21 bases between. Germline-derived CDR1 and CDR2 are SGHNT and YYREEE (reference sequence). The CDR3 extends over 16 amino acids. This CDR3 is CASRTTGTDVPYGYTF. CDR3 in DNA: TGTGCCAGCAGGACCACCGGGACTGATGTCCCCTATGGCTACACCTTC.

This clone was detected once. The V gene is TRBV5-4, the J gene TRBJ2-5; D is undetermined. V gave up 0 bases and J gave up 2 bases, with 8 bases separating them. Germline lookup yields CDR1 SGHNT and CDR2 YYREEE (reference sequence). The CDR3 is made up of 14 amino acids. The CDR3: CASSLGLRQETQYF. In nucleotides, the CDR3 is TGTGCCAGCAGCTTGGGACTGCGACAAGAGACCCAGTACTTC.

This clone was counted a single time. The rearrangement joins TRBV9 to TRBJ2-4; possibly TRBD2 for D (5 bases). Germline lookup yields CDR1 SGDLS and CDR2 YYNGEE. Trimming stripped 4 bases from V and 8 bases from J, with 16 bases between. The CDR3 consists of 14 residues. The CDR3, as DNA: TGTGCCAGCAGCTTAGACGGGGAGAGGGACATTCAGTACTTC. The encoded protein is CASSLDGERDIQYF.

This chain connects TRBV19 to TRBJ1-2; a weak D match, TRBD1 (6 bases). CDR3 length: 15 residues. The germline CDR1 and CDR2 sequences are LNHDA and SQIVND (reference sequence). V dropped 2 bases and J dropped 8 bases, with 18 bases sitting between them. The CDR3 region is CASSISGQPIPGYTF. The CDR3 DNA reads TGTGCCAGTAGTATATCCGGACAGCCCATACCCGGCTACACCTTC. The whole variable domain, filled in from reference TRBV19 and TRBJ1-2, reads DGGITQSPKYLFRKEGQNVTLSCEQNLNHDAMYWYRQDPGQGLRLIYYSQIVNDFQKGDIAEGYSVSREKKESFPLTVTSAQKNPTAFYLCASSISGQPIPGYTFGSGTRLTVV.

This clone was counted once. The V and J genes are TRBV5-4 and TRBJ2-7; possible D gene TRBD1, 5 bases. The CDR3 contains 16 residues. Trimming took 1 base from V and 3 from J, leaving 17 bases between them. CDR1 is SGHNT, CDR2 YYREEE, per germline (reference sequence). For the CDR3, the DNA is TGTGCCAGCAGCTTGTTGGGGCAGGGTCTCAACTACGAGCAGTACTTC. Translation gives CASSLLGQGLNYEQYF.

This clone was detected once. The genes are TRBV2 and TRBJ1-2; D remains ambiguous. The CDR3 totals 13 residues. Trimming removed 5 bases from V and 2 bases from J, with 9 bases in between. Germline V lookup: CDR1 SNHLY, CDR2 FYNNEI. CDR3 residues: CASSTGGNYGYTF. In nucleotides, the CDR3 is TGTGCCAGCAGTACGGGAGGAAACTATGGCTACACCTTC. Full variable domain (remainder filled in from reference TRBV2 and TRBJ1-2): EPEVTQTPSHQVTQMGQEVILRCVPISNHLYFYWYRQILGQKVEFLVSFYNNEISEKSEIFDDQFSVERPDGSNFTLKIRSTKLEDSAMYFCASSTGGNYGYTFGSGTRLTVV.

The rearrangement uses TRBV2 and TRBJ2-7; 8 bases fit TRBD1. Trimming cost V 4 bases and J 6 bases; bases outside gene matches: 8. The CDR3 is made up of 14 amino acids. Per germline, CDR1 SNHLY and CDR2 FYNNEI. This CDR3 reads CASSAGQGFGEQYF. CDR3 bases: TGTGCCAGCAGTGCTGGACAGGGCTTTGGCGAGCAGTACTTC.

The chain links TRBV15 to TRBJ2-3, with a tentative D call TRBD2 (5 bases). Germline CDR1 is LNHNV and CDR2 is YYDKDF (reference sequence). This CDR3 comprises 15 residues. V was clipped by 0 bases and J by 4 bases, with 11 bases between them. The CDR3 is CATSRDPGFSDTQYF. CDR3 nucleotide sequence: TGTGCCACCAGCAGAGATCCGGGGTTTTCAGATACGCAGTATTTT.

This chain uses TRBV11-2 with TRBJ2-2, with D possibly TRBD2 on 6 matching bases. Trimming removed 0 bases at V and 3 bases at J, with 8 bases between. The CDR3 sequence is 15 residues long. Germline values: CDR1 SGHAT, CDR2 FQNNGV. Written as DNA, the CDR3 is TGTGCCAGCAGCTTAGAGGGGACTCACACCGGGGAGCTGTTTTTT. Residues: CASSLEGTHTGELFF.

The chain uses TRBV27 and TRBJ2-3; 10 bases are shared with TRBD2. Losses at the gene ends were 3 bases for V and 5 bases for J; bases not matched to a gene: 5. Germline V CDR1 and CDR2: MNHEY, SMNVEV (reference sequence). The CDR3 runs to 15 residues. This chain's CDR3 is CASSFLAGVGDTQYF. The CDR3 bases are TGTGCCAGCAGTTTCCTAGCGGGAGTAGGAGATACGCAGTATTTT.